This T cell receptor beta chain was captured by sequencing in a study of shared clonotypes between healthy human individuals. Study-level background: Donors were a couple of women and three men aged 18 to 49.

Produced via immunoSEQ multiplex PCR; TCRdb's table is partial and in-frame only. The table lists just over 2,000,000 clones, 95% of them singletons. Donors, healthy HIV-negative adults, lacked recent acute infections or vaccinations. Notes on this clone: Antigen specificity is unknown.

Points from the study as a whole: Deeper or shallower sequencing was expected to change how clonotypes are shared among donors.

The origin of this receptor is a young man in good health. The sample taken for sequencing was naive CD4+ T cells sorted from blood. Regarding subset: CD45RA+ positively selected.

CDR3 DNA sequence: TGTGCCAGCAGCTCTCGGACAGGGATGTACTATGGCTACACCTTC. This translates into CASSSRTGMYYGYTF. V gene TRBV7-9 combines with J gene TRBJ1-2, with 8 bases that match TRBD1. Trimming removed 4 bases from V and 3 bases from J; junction bases left unmatched: 7. CDR1 and CDR2 from the germline V gene are SEHNR and FQNEAQ (reference sequence). The CDR3 is made up of 15 amino acids.